Presented here are 25 T cell receptor beta chains from one specimen sequenced in a study of shared clonotypes between healthy human individuals. Sequencing used immunoSEQ multiplex PCR; TCRdb keeps in-frame clones, though not all of them. Of roughly 2 million clones in the sample, about 94% were seen once. What was sequenced was naive CD4+ T cells sorted from blood. Sample subset: CD45RA+ positively selected. These receptors all stem from a man between 18 and 29 years old in good health.

The chain is built from TRBV30 and TRBJ1-2, with no clear D. Trimming pared 4 bases from V and 2 bases from J, leaving 14 bases between. The CDR3 loop spans 14 amino acids. Germline V gene lookup returns CDR1 GTSNPN and CDR2 SVGIG (reference sequence). CDR3 in DNA: TGTGCCTGGACGATGGGCATCGGGAACTATGGCTACACCTTC. Its protein product is CAWTMGIGNYGYTF. Full variable domain (rest looked up from reference TRBV30 and TRBJ1-2): SQTIHQWPATLVQPVGSPLSLECTVEGTSNPNLYWYRQAAGRGLQLLFYSVGIGQISSEVPQNLSASRPQDRQFILSSKKLLLSDSGFYLCAWTMGIGNYGYTFGSGTRLTVV.

This chain uses TRBV6-1 with TRBJ1-3, with D unclear. Germline-derived CDR1 and CDR2 are MNHNS and SASEGT. Trimming took 3 bases from V and 0 from J, leaving 9 bases between them. The CDR3 has 15 residues. This chain's CDR3 is CASSDRPPSGNTIYF. CDR3 sequence (DNA): TGTGCCAGCAGTGACCGACCCCCCTCTGGAAACACCATATATTTT.

On this clone: Other nucleotide sequences from this sample produce the same CDR3. The V and J genes are TRBV10-3 and TRBJ2-5; 9 bases match TRBD1. The trim removed 2 bases at V and 5 bases at J, leaving 3 bases unmatched. The CDR3 loop spans 14 amino acids. Germline lookup yields CDR1 ENHRY and CDR2 SYGVKD. This CDR3 is CAISERTGEETQYF. CDR3 bases: TGTGCCATCAGTGAGAGGACAGGGGAGGAGACCCAGTACTTC.

The gene calls are TRBV18 and TRBJ1-3; TRBD1 matches 8 bases. CDR3 length: 18 amino acids. Losses at the gene ends were 0 bases for V and 0 bases for J; bases not matched to a gene: 7. Germline lookup yields CDR1 KGHSH and CDR2 LQKENI. CDR3 protein: CASSPPARQGASGNTIYF. CDR3 DNA sequence: TGTGCCAGCTCACCACCCGCCCGTCAGGGGGCCTCTGGAAACACCATATATTTT. Based on the CDR3 plus reference TRBV18 and TRBJ1-3, the full variable domain is NAGVMQNPRHLVRRRGQEARLRCSPMKGHSHVYWYRQLPEEGLKFMVYLQKENIIDESGMPKERFSAEFPKEGPSILRIQQVVRGDSAAYFCASSPPARQGASGNTIYFGEGSWLTVV.

The chain has TRBV10-3 and TRBJ1-2; possibly TRBD1 for D (5 bases). V was shortened by 6 bases and J by 2 bases, with 7 bases between the two germline ends. Germline V gives CDR1 ENHRY, CDR2 SYGVKD. The CDR3 covers 12 residues. The CDR3 reads CAIRDRNYGYTF. CDR3 bases: TGTGCCATCAGAGACAGAAACTATGGCTACACCTTC.

This rearrangement joins TRBV19 to TRBJ1-6, with TRBD1 matching over 7 bases. Germline CDR1 LNHDA, CDR2 SQIVND (reference sequence). Trimming took 1 base from V and 10 from J; bases not matched to a gene: 7. The CDR3 runs to 15 residues. The CDR3 nucleotides are TGTGCCAGTAGTATAGGAGGGGGCAAGTCGTCACCCCTCCACTTT. It encodes CASSIGGGKSSPLHF.

This clone occurred a few times. The chain uses TRBV29-1 and TRBJ1-4; no reliable D call. The length of the CDR3 is 14 residues. V lost 6 bases and J lost 2, with 13 bases in between. CDR1 and CDR2 (germline): SQVTM, ANQGSEA. For the CDR3, the DNA is TGCAGCGTGGGAGGCCAGGACACTAATGAAAAACTGTTTTTT. Amino acids: CSVGGQDTNEKLFF.

This sequence joins TRBV28 and TRBJ2-7; D possibly uses TRBD1 or TRBD2 (5 bases each). CDR3 length: 14 amino acids. CDR1 and CDR2 from the germline V gene are MDHEN and SYDVKM. Deletions cut 10 bases from V and 3 bases from J, with 19 bases between. Here the CDR3 reads CAISGNRGHYEQYF. CDR3 nucleotides: TGTGCCATCTCAGGGAACCGGGGCCACTACGAGCAGTACTTC.

The chain employs TRBV6-1 and TRBJ2-5; D remains ambiguous. The CDR3 runs to 12 residues. Trimming took 4 bases from V and 5 from J, leaving 8 bases between them. Germline V lookup: CDR1 MNHNS, CDR2 SASEGT. In DNA, the CDR3 is TGTGCCAGCAGTGTCGTCATTGAGACCCAGTACTTC. As protein: CASSVVIETQYF.

This chain joins TRBV11-2 and TRBJ2-2; 8 positions agree with TRBD2. The junction had 17 bases not matched to a gene; V was cut back by 3 bases and J by 5 bases. Germline CDR1 and CDR2: SGHAT and FQNNGV. There are 19 residues in the CDR3. In nucleotides, the CDR3 is TGTGCCAGCAGCTTCCCAACACCCTCCGGGGGGGCCGGTACCGGGGAGCTGTTTTTT. Encoded protein: CASSFPTPSGGAGTGELFF.

This chain connects TRBV5-1 to TRBJ2-5, with D unresolved. V lost 6 bases and J lost 1, with 10 bases in between. This CDR3 has 13 residues. Germline CDR1 is SGHRS and CDR2 is YFSETQ. The CDR3 region is CASTPGPQETQYF. For the CDR3, the DNA is TGCGCCAGCACCCCGGGTCCCCAAGAGACCCAGTACTTC.

This rearrangement joins TRBV7-9 to TRBJ1-1; 8 bases fit TRBD1. V lost 1 base to trimming and J lost 1 base; unmatched junction nucleotides: 8. The germline CDR1 and CDR2 sequences are SEHNR and FQNEAQ (reference sequence). This CDR3 is 17 amino acids long. CDR3 DNA: TGTGCCAGCAGCTTAGGAGTCGGGGACAGGAGGAACACTGAAGCTTTCTTT. Protein: CASSLGVGDRRNTEAFF.

A word on this clone: Other DNA sequences from this sample encode an identical CDR3 as well. CDR3 region: CASSPTRDEQYF. CDR3 sequence (DNA): TGTGCCAGCTCACCTACGAGGGACGAGCAGTACTTC. The rearrangement links TRBV18 to TRBJ2-7, with a tentative D call TRBD2 (5 bases). This CDR3 is built from 12 residues. V dropped 3 bases and J dropped 5 bases, with 8 bases sitting between them. Per germline, CDR1 KGHSH and CDR2 LQKENI.

The chain couples TRBV19 to TRBJ2-1; D may correspond to TRBD1 or TRBD2 (5 bases each). V was shortened by 7 bases and J by 4 bases, with 8 bases between the two germline ends. The CDR3 has 12 residues. CDR1 and CDR2 (germline): LNHDA, SQIVND (reference sequence). The CDR3 DNA reads as TGTGCCAGTATGGGACGTTACAATGAGCAGTTCTTC. Translation: CASMGRYNEQFF.

Notes on this clone: In the same sample, other DNA sequences code for this CDR3. The gene calls are TRBV6-5 and TRBJ2-7; D possibly uses TRBD1 or TRBD2 (6 bases each). The V end was cut by 3 bases, the J end by 0 bases, with 12 bases between. The CDR3 is made up of 15 amino acids. Germline loops: CDR1 MNHEY, CDR2 SVGAGI. CDR3 loop: CASSYRGGSSYEQYF. The CDR3 nucleotides read TGTGCCAGCAGTTATAGAGGGGGGTCCTCCTACGAGCAGTACTTC.

This rearrangement joins TRBV6-6 to TRBJ2-7, with D possibly being TRBD2 (6 bases). Trimming removed 10 bases at V and 4 bases at J, with 20 bases between. The germline gives CDR1 MNHNY, CDR2 SVGAGI (reference sequence). The CDR3 is 14 amino acids. For the CDR3, the DNA is TGTGCCACTACACCGGGACTTGCTGAATACGAGCAGTACTTC. Protein: CATTPGLAEYEQYF.

This chain links TRBV19 with TRBJ2-7; 10 nucleotides agree with TRBD1. The CDR3 contains 15 residues. The germline V gene has CDR1 LNHDA and CDR2 SQIVND (reference sequence). Trimming cost V 6 bases and J 0 bases; bases outside gene matches: 5. This CDR3 reads CASSRTGGGSYEQYF. In DNA form, the CDR3 reads TGTGCCAGTAGCCGGACAGGGGGAGGCTCCTACGAGCAGTACTTC.

The chain has TRBV10-3 and TRBJ1-6; 7 bases match TRBD1. V gave up 6 bases and J gave up 7 bases; unmatched junction bases: 6. This CDR3 has 14 residues. In germline, CDR1 is ENHRY, CDR2 SYGVKD. The CDR3 DNA reads TGTGCCATCAGCGGGACAGTACTGAATTCACCCCTCCACTTT. Translating gives CAISGTVLNSPLHF.

The CDR3 DNA follows: TGTGCCAGCAGTCTACAGGGAGCTAATGAAAAACTGTTTTTT. It specifies CASSLQGANEKLFF. This chain links TRBV6-6 with TRBJ1-4; weak D call: TRBD1 (6 bases). The germline gives CDR1 MNHNY, CDR2 SVGAGI (reference sequence). The V gene lost 5 bases and the J gene lost 3 bases, with 10 bases spanning the gap. This CDR3 has 14 residues.

The rearrangement joins TRBV6-5 to TRBJ2-7; 9 bases are a match to TRBD2. This CDR3 region has 16 residues. Per germline, CDR1 MNHEY and CDR2 SVGAGI. Trimming at V came to 0 bases and at J to 5 bases, leaving 8 bases not matched to a gene. Here the CDR3 reads CASSYSRASGVNEQYF. CDR3 DNA: TGTGCCAGCAGTTACTCGCGGGCTAGCGGGGTCAACGAGCAGTACTTC.

This clone was seen once. The V call is TRBV5-8, the J call TRBJ1-1, with 10 positions matching TRBD1. Germline V gene lookup returns CDR1 SGHTS and CDR2 YDEGEE. V was clipped by 4 bases and J by 4 bases; unmatched bases: 7. The CDR3 extends over 15 amino acids. The CDR3 sequence is CASSPPGTGATEAFF. In DNA form, the CDR3 reads TGTGCCAGCAGCCCACCTGGGACAGGGGCCACTGAAGCTTTCTTT.

This chain links TRBV4-1 with TRBJ1-3; D gene unclear. The CDR3 extends over 15 amino acids. Germline values: CDR1 MGHRA, CDR2 YSYEKL. Trimming cost V 4 bases and J 3 bases, with 13 bases left between them. CDR3 residues: CASSPITSLGNTIYF. The CDR3 region has the DNA TGCGCCAGCAGCCCTATTACGTCCCTTGGAAACACCATATATTTT.

The chain recombines TRBV7-2 with TRBJ1-6, with 7 bases that match TRBD1. This CDR3 comprises 16 residues. The J segment lost 8 bases and the V segment lost 4 bases, leaving 11 bases of the junction unmatched. CDR1 and CDR2 from the germline V gene are SGHTA and FQGNSA. The CDR3 DNA is TGTGCCAGCAGCTCGGGGGACAGCCCCGTTTATTCACCCCTCCACTTT. Translating it yields CASSSGDSPVYSPLHF.

The gene calls are TRBV6-6 and TRBJ1-4; tentative D call: TRBD1 (5 bases). The germline CDR1 and CDR2 sequences are MNHNY and SVGAGI (reference sequence). This CDR3 is 16 amino acids long. Trimming took 5 bases from V and 0 from J, leaving 13 bases between them. CDR3 nucleotide sequence: TGTGCCAGCAGTCCGGGACGGGTTGCAACTAATGAAAAACTGTTTTTT. Translated, it gives CASSPGRVATNEKLFF.

The genes are TRBV7-9 and TRBJ2-1; D call uncertain. Trimming shortened V by 6 bases and J by 0 bases, and 15 bases separated the two germline ends. The length of the CDR3 is 16 residues. CDR1 and CDR2 from the germline V gene are SEHNR and FQNEAQ (reference sequence). This chain's CDR3 is CASRTSLVSSYNEQFF. The CDR3 bases are TGTGCCAGCAGAACGTCCCTGGTAAGCTCCTACAATGAGCAGTTCTTC.